This T cell receptor (beta chain) was identified during a study of cytotoxic CD8 clonotypes in ibrutinib-treated CLL. Study findings and constraints: Clonality rose at ibrutinib response, held steady in sustained remission, and fell toward baseline at progression. Patients with sustained remission and those progressing were sampled at differing times.

This clone turned up a few times. The antigen is undetermined. CDR3 length equals 16 residues. The germline gives CDR1 SGDLS, CDR2 YYNGEE. V dropped 2 bases and J dropped 0 bases, with 13 bases sitting between them. Assay used: immunoSEQ multiplex PCR; TCRdb lists only in-frame clones, some missing. The table has 130,000 or so clones, approximately 85% seen once. This rearrangement joins TRBV9 to TRBJ2-3; D unclear. The clonotype comes from a human donor with chronic lymphocytic leukemia. The sample here was PBMCs, taken after 24 months of ibrutinib treatment. CDR3 loop: CASSVLAGSSTDTQYF. The CDR3 DNA sequence: TGTGCCAGCAGCGTCTTGGCAGGCTCTAGCACAGATACGCAGTATTTT.